A selection of T cell receptor beta chains follows, all from one sample in a study of response to subunit inactivated influenza vaccine. TCRdb ran MiXCR on the RT-PCR reads and lists one entry per CDR3 protein. The sample holds about 520,000 distinct CDR3 sequences; about 25% are singletons and the top ten take 1.9%. Source: CD4+ T cells sorted from PBMCs, taken 4 to 6 days after vaccination. These receptors came from a man in his fifties or sixties who received an inactivated influenza vaccine. Each CDR3 is given with its conserved first and last residue. The D gene is left open where the match is weak. Clone size appears in some rows only: once, few, many, or a class for an expanded clone.

v_call: TRBV5-1; clone_size: NA; j_call: TRBJ2-5; d_call: NA; cdr3_nt: TGCGCCAGCGCTTACAGTTTGGAGACCCAGTACTTC; cdr3_aa: CASAYSLETQYF
v_call: TRBV7-9; clone_size: NA; j_call: TRBJ2-3; d_call: NA; cdr3_nt: TGTGCCACCAAAATGGTAGGGATGTATACGCAGTATTTT; cdr3_aa: CATKMVGMYTQYF
v_call: TRBV6-1; clone_size: once; j_call: TRBJ2-1; d_call: NA; cdr3_nt: TGTGCCAGCAGTATCCGGGACGGGAACTACAATGAGCAGTTCTTC; cdr3_aa: CASSIRDGNYNEQFF
v_call: TRBV7-9; clone_size: NA; j_call: TRBJ2-5; d_call: NA; cdr3_nt: TGTGCCAGCAGCGCTGCAGGGGGGCAAGAGACCCAGTACTTC; cdr3_aa: CASSAAGGQETQYF
v_call: TRBV14; clone_size: few; j_call: TRBJ1-1; d_call: TRBD1; cdr3_nt: TGTGCCAGCAGCCAAGACCGGACAGGAGGTGAAGCTTTCTTT; cdr3_aa: CASSQDRTGGEAFF
v_call: TRBV7-2; clone_size: NA; j_call: TRBJ2-3; d_call: TRBD2; cdr3_nt: TGTGCCAGCAGAAAGACCGGGACTAGCTTCGATACGCAGTATTTT; cdr3_aa: CASRKTGTSFDTQYF
v_call: TRBV7-9; clone_size: NA; j_call: TRBJ2-7; d_call: NA; cdr3_nt: TGTGCCAGCAGCTTATACCGGGACCAGGGGAAAGAGCAGTACTTC; cdr3_aa: CASSLYRDQGKEQYF
v_call: TRBV29-1; clone_size: few; j_call: TRBJ2-5; d_call: TRBD1; cdr3_nt: TGCAGCGTTGAGGGACAGATTAAAGAGACCCAGTACTTC; cdr3_aa: CSVEGQIKETQYF
v_call: TRBV6-5; clone_size: few; j_call: TRBJ1-6; d_call: NA; cdr3_nt: TGTGCCAGCAGTTACTCAGTGTATAATTCACCCCTCCACTTT; cdr3_aa: CASSYSVYNSPLHF
v_call: TRBV7-2; clone_size: few; j_call: TRBJ2-7; d_call: NA; cdr3_nt: TGTGCCAGCAGCCTCCGGGGAGAGGGGATCTACGAGCAGTACTTC; cdr3_aa: CASSLRGEGIYEQYF
v_call: TRBV7-2; clone_size: NA; j_call: TRBJ1-3; d_call: NA; cdr3_nt: TGTGCCAGCACCGTAGACAACTCTGGAAACACCATATATTTT; cdr3_aa: CASTVDNSGNTIYF
v_call: TRBV11-2; clone_size: NA; j_call: TRBJ2-5; d_call: NA; cdr3_nt: TGTGCCAGCAGCCGCTCGAGCCAAGATACCCAGTACTTC; cdr3_aa: CASSRSSQDTQYF
v_call: TRBV11-2; clone_size: NA; j_call: TRBJ2-2; d_call: NA; cdr3_nt: TGTGCCAGCAGCTTAGGCGGTTCTGTACGGGAGCTGTTTTTT; cdr3_aa: CASSLGGSVRELFF
v_call: TRBV12-3/TRBV12-4; clone_size: few; j_call: TRBJ1-5; d_call: NA; cdr3_nt: TGTGCCAGCAGTTTATATATTGGGAATCAGCCCCAGCATTTT; cdr3_aa: CASSLYIGNQPQHF
v_call: TRBV18; clone_size: many; j_call: TRBJ1-1; d_call: TRBD1; cdr3_nt: TGTGCCAGCAGTCCAGGGGGGGACACTGAAGCTTTCTTT; cdr3_aa: CASSPGGDTEAFF
v_call: TRBV12-3/TRBV12-4; clone_size: NA; j_call: TRBJ1-1; d_call: NA; cdr3_nt: TGTGCCAGCAGAAGGTCGGGGGGGTATGAAGCTTTCTTT; cdr3_aa: CASRRSGGYEAFF
v_call: TRBV4-1; clone_size: NA; j_call: TRBJ2-3; d_call: NA; cdr3_nt: TGCGCCAGCAGCCGAGACCCTTTTAGTACAGATACGCAGTATTTT; cdr3_aa: CASSRDPFSTDTQYF
v_call: TRBV3-1; clone_size: once; j_call: TRBJ2-1; d_call: TRBD2; cdr3_nt: TGTGCCAGCAGCCAGGGAGGCGGGAGGGTGGGTGAGCAGTTCTTC; cdr3_aa: CASSQGGGRVGEQFF
v_call: TRBV7-2; clone_size: many; j_call: TRBJ2-1; d_call: NA; cdr3_nt: TGTGCCAGCAGCTTAATACGGGGTTACAATGAGCAGTTCTTC; cdr3_aa: CASSLIRGYNEQFF
v_call: TRBV6-2/TRBV6-3; clone_size: NA; j_call: TRBJ2-7; d_call: NA; cdr3_nt: TGTGCCAGCAGTCAGGGTTCCGTCGAGCAGTACTTC; cdr3_aa: CASSQGSVEQYF
v_call: TRBV5-1; clone_size: NA; j_call: TRBJ2-7; d_call: NA; cdr3_nt: TGCGCCAGCAGCTCGAACGGGGACACTACGAGGGAGCAGTACTTC; cdr3_aa: CASSSNGDTTREQYF
v_call: TRBV29-1; clone_size: NA; j_call: TRBJ2-6; d_call: NA; cdr3_nt: TGCAGCGCTAAGGATGGGGCCAACGTCCTGACTTTC; cdr3_aa: CSAKDGANVLTF
v_call: TRBV12-3/TRBV12-4; clone_size: NA; j_call: TRBJ2-2; d_call: NA; cdr3_nt: TGTGCCAGCAGTTTTCTGGGGGCGCGGACCGGGGAGCTGTTTTTT; cdr3_aa: CASSFLGARTGELFF
v_call: TRBV20-1; clone_size: many; j_call: TRBJ2-7; d_call: TRBD1; cdr3_nt: TGCAGTGCCCCCCGACCAGGGGGCGGCTTCGACGAGCAGTACTTC; cdr3_aa: CSAPRPGGGFDEQYF
v_call: TRBV29-1; clone_size: many; j_call: TRBJ2-3; d_call: NA; cdr3_nt: TGCACCACACTCGGGACTCGAGGGGATACGCAGTATTTT; cdr3_aa: CTTLGTRGDTQYF
v_call: TRBV29-1; clone_size: few; j_call: TRBJ1-1; d_call: NA; cdr3_nt: TGCAGCGGCGGACACCAGAACACTGAAGCTTTCTTT; cdr3_aa: CSGGHQNTEAFF
v_call: TRBV19; clone_size: NA; j_call: TRBJ1-5; d_call: NA; cdr3_nt: TGTGCCAGTAGTATCACAGGGATGAGGGGCAATCAGCCCCAGCATTTT; cdr3_aa: CASSITGMRGNQPQHF